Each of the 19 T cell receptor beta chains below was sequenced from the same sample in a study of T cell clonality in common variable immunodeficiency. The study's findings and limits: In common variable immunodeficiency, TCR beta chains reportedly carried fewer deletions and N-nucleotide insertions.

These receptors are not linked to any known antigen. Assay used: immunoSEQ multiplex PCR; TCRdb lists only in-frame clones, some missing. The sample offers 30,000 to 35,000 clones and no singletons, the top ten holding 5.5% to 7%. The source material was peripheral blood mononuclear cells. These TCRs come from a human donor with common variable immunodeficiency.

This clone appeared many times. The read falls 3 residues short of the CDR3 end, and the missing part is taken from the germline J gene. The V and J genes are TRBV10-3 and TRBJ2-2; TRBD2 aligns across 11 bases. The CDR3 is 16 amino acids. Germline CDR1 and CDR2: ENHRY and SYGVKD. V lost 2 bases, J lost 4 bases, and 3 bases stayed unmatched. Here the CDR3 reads CAISEPLAGVTGELFF. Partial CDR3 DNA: TGTGCCATCAGTGAGCCACTAGCGGGAGTCACCGGGGAG.

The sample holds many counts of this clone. CDR3 DNA, as far as it was read: TGTGCCAGCAGCCCAGGATTACTAGTATCCTACGAG. Protein product: CASSPGLLVSYE. From start to end, the CDR3 is CASSPGLLVSYEQYF. This chain links TRBV2 with TRBJ2-7; D is perhaps TRBD2 (5 bases). The read terminates 3 residues ahead of where the CDR3 ends, so the germline J gene completes it. Germline CDR1 SNHLY, CDR2 FYNNEI. The CDR3 totals 15 residues. Trimming stripped 6 bases from V and 1 base from J, with 16 bases between.

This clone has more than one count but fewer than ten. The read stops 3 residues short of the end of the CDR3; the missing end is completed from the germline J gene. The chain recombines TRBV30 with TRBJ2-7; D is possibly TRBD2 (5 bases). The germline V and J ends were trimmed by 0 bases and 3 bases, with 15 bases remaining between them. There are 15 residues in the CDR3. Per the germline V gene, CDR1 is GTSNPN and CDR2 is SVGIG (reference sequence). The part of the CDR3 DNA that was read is TGTGCCTGGAGTGTACCGGAGGTGCGGAACTACGAG. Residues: CAWSVPEVRNYE. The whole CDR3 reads CAWSVPEVRNYEQYF. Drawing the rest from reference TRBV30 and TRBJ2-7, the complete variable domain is SQTIHQWPATLVQPVGSPLSLECTVEGTSNPNLYWYRQAAGRGLQLLFYSVGIGQISSEVPQNLSASRPQDRQFILSSKKLLLSDSGFYLCAWSVPEVRNYEQYFGPGTRLTVT.

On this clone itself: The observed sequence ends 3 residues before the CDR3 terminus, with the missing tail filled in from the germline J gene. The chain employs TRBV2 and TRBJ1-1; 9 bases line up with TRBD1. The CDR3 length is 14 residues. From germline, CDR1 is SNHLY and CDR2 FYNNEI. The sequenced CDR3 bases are TGTGCCAGCAGTGAAGCGGGACAGGGTCTAGTG. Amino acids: CASSEAGQGLV. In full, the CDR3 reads CASSEAGQGLVAFF.

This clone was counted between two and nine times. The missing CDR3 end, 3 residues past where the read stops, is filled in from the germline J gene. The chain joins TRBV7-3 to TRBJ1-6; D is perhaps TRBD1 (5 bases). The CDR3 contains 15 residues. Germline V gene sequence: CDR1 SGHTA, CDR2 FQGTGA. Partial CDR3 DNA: TGTGCCAGCAGTCGACTCGGGACTGGCAGGTCAACC. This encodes CASSRLGTGRST. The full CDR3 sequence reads CASSRLGTGRSTLHF. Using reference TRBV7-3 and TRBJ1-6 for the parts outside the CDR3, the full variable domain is GAGVSQTPSNKVTEKGKYVELRCDPISGHTALYWYRQSLGQGPEFLIYFQGTGAADDSGLPNDRFFAVRPEGSVSTLKIQRTERGDSAVYLCASSRLGTGRSTLHFGNGTRLTVT.

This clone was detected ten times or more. CDR3: CASSLTGTGYGETQYF. The sequenced part of the CDR3 DNA is TGTGCCAGCAGCTTGACCGGGACAGGGTATGGGGAGACC. V and J are TRBV7-3 and TRBJ2-5; 9 bases agree with TRBD1. The observed sequence ends 3 residues before the CDR3 terminus, with the missing tail filled in from the germline J gene. CDR1 and CDR2 from the germline V gene are SGHTA and FQGTGA. V shed 3 bases, J shed 5 bases, and the junction held 10 bases outside the gene matches. This CDR3 is 16 amino acids long.

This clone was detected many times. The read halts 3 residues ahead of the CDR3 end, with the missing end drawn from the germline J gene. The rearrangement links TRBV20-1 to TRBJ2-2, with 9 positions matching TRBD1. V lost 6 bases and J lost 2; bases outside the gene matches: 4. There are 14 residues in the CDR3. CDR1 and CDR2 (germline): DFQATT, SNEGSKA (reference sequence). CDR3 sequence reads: CSANRGLNTGELFF. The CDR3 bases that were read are TGCAGTGCCAACAGGGGGCTAAACACCGGGGAG.

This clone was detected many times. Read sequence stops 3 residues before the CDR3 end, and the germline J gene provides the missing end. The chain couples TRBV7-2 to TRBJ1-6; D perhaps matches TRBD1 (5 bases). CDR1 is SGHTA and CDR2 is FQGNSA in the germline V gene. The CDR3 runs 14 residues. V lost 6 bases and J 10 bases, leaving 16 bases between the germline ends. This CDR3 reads CASSVSGVRSPLHF. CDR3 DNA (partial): TGTGCCAGCAGTGTTTCGGGGGTGCGATCACCC.

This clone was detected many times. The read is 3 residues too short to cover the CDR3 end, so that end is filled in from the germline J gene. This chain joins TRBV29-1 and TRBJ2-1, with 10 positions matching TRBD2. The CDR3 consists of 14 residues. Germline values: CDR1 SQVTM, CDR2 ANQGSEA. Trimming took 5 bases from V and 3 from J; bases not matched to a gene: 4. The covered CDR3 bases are TGCAGCGTTTCTAGCGGGAGTGGCTACAATGAG. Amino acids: CSVSSGSGYNE. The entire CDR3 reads CSVSSGSGYNEQFF.

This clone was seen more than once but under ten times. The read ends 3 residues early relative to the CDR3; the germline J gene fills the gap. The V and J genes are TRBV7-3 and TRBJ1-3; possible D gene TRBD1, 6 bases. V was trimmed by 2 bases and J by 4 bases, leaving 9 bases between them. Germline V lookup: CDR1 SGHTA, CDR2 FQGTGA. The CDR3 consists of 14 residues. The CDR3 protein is CASSLAGGGNTIYF. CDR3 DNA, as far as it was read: TGTGCCAGCAGCTTAGCGGGGGGCGGAAACACC.

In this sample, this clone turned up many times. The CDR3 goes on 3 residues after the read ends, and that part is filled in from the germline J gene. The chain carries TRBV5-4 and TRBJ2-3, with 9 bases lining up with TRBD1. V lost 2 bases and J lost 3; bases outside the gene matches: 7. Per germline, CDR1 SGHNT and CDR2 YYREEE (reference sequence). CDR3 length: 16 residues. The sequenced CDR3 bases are TGTGCCAGCAGCTTCTTTACAGGGGGCTGGACAGATACG. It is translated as CASSFFTGGWTDT. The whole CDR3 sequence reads CASSFFTGGWTDTQYF.

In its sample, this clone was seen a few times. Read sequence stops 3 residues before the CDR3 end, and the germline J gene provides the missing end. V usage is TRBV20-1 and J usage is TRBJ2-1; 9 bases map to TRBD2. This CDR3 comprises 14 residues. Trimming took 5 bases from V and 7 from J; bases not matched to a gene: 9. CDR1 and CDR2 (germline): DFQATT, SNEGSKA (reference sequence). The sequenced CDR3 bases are TGCAGTGCTGTTAGCGGGAGCTATAATAATGAG. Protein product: CSAVSGSYNNE. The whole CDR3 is CSAVSGSYNNEQFF.

Partial CDR3 DNA: TGTGCCTGGAGCCTAGCGGGGGGTTACGAG. Protein sequence: CAWSLAGGYE. The full CDR3 sequence reads CAWSLAGGYEQYF. The V and J genes are TRBV30 and TRBJ2-7, with 11 bases fitting TRBD2. The sequence runs out 3 residues before the end of the CDR3; the remainder is reconstructed from the germline J gene. The ends lost 3 bases at V and 4 bases at J; junction bases unmatched: 2. This CDR3 has 13 residues. Germline CDR1 is GTSNPN and CDR2 is SVGIG (reference sequence).

CDR3 sequence reads: CASSQGVLGTDTQYF. CDR3 DNA (partial): TGTGCCAGCTCACAGGGGGTATTGGGCACAGATACG. The chain recombines TRBV18 with TRBJ2-3; possibly TRBD1 for D (6 bases). The read falls 3 residues short of the CDR3 end, and the missing part is taken from the germline J gene. V was pared by 4 bases and J by 1 base, with 12 bases between. CDR1 is KGHSH, CDR2 LQKENI, per germline. CDR3 size: 15 residues.

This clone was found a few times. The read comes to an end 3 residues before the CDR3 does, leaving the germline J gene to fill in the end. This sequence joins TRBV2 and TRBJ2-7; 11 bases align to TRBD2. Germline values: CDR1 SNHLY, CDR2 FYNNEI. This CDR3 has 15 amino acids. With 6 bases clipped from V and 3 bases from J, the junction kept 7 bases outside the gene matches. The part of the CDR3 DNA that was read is TGTGCCAGCAGCACGACTAGCGGGGCCTTCTACGAG. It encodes CASSTTSGAFYE. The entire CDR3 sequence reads CASSTTSGAFYEQYF.

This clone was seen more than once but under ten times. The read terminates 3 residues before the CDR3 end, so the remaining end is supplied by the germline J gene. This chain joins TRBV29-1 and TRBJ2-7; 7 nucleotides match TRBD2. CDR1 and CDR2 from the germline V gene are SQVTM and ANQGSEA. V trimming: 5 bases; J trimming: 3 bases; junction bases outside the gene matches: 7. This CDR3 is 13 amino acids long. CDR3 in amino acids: CSVRPGTNYEQYF. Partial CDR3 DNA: TGCAGCGTTCGTCCAGGGACTAACTACGAG.

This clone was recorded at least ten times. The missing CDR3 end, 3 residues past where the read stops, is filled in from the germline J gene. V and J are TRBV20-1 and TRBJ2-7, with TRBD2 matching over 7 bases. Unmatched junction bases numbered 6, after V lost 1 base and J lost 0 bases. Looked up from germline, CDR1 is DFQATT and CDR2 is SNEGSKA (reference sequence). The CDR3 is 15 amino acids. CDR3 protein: CSARVRGRGSYEQYF. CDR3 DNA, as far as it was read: TGCAGTGCTAGAGTTCGGGGGAGGGGCTCCTACGAG.

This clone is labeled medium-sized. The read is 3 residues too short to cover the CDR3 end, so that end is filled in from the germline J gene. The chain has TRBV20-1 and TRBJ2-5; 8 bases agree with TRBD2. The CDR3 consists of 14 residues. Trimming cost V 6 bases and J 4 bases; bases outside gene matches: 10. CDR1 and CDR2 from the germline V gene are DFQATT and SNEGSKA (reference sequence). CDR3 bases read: TGCAGTGCAGAGGGGACTAGAGGGGGAGAGACC. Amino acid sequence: CSAEGTRGGET. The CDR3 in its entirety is CSAEGTRGGETQYF.

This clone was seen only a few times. The CDR3 here is CASRPGGGYEQYF. The CDR3 DNA, read in part, is TGTGCCAGCAGACCAGGGGGTGGCTACGAG. The chain couples TRBV7-9 to TRBJ2-7; 7 bases line up with TRBD1. The read ends 3 residues before the CDR3 terminus; that terminus is restored from the germline J gene. The germline V gene has CDR1 SEHNR and CDR2 FQNEAQ (reference sequence). The CDR3 covers 13 residues. Trimming at V came to 6 bases and at J to 3 bases, leaving 5 bases not matched to a gene.